The T cell receptor beta chain described here comes from a study of cytomegalovirus exposure and HLA in healthy donors. Across the whole study: The roughly 130 validation repertoires used the same platform as the approximately 620 first-cohort repertoires (as reported by a later analysis).

V lost 10 bases and J lost 1, with 13 bases in between. In germline, CDR1 is MNHEY, CDR2 SVGAGI. The CDR3 length is 13 residues. Profiled with immunoSEQ multiplex PCR; TCRdb holds only in-frame clones, not every one. The data hold roughly 65,000 clones, with more than 85% observed a single time. Turning to this clone: Its antigen is currently unknown.

The donors were members of the roughly 120-subject validation cohort (separate from the approximately 650-subject first cohort). Findings of the study overall: The authors enumerated roughly 160 TCR beta chains as linked to cytomegalovirus. Researchers reported that a few CMV-associated chains were confirmed in vitro as CMV antigen-specific.

This sequence joins TRBV6-5 and TRBJ1-1; TRBD1 might be the D (6 bases). This TCR was sampled from a man younger than 35 in good health and CMV-seropositive. Source material: PBMCs. DNA for the CDR3: TGTGCCACTGCCGCGGGGGCGAACACTGAAGCTTTCTTT. Protein: CATAAGANTEAFF.